This T cell receptor (beta chain) was recorded in a study of control samples from healthy donors and cancer patients. Assay: immunoSEQ multiplex PCR; the TCRdb copy retains only in-frame clones and omits some. The repertoire holds over 150,000 clones, about 95% seen once, with around 15% in the top ten. Germline CDR1 and CDR2: SGHTA and FQGNSA. V was pared by 1 base and J by 8 bases, with 8 bases between. The CDR3 spans 13 residues. Material for sequencing was PBMCs. The chain couples TRBV7-2 to TRBJ1-4, with D unclear. The TCR originated in a man aged 55-75 years with colorectal cancer. The CDR3 loop is CASSLGVREKLFF. The DNA for the CDR3 is TGTGCCAGCAGCTTAGGGGTCCGGGAAAAACTGTTTTTT.